Listed below are T cell receptor beta chains from one sample, sequenced in a study of OX40 agonist ivuxolimab in advanced cancers. Assay used: immunoSEQ multiplex PCR; TCRdb lists only in-frame clones, some missing. The data contain tens of thousands of clones, 81% of them singletons. Sequences were derived from CD4+ or CD8+ T cells sorted from blood, sampled in a trial of the OX40 agonist ivuxolimab. Every receptor here comes from an adult with an advanced solid tumor such as melanoma, head and neck, liver or kidney cancer. Both conserved end residues are part of each CDR3. The D gene is left open where the match is weak. Where a row states a size, it is once, few, many or the class of an expanded clone; other rows omit it.

size: .
V: TRBV6-1
J: TRBJ2-7
D: .
CDR3: CASSGGGGYEQYF
DNA: TGTGCCAGCAGTGGGGGCGGAGGCTACGAGCAGTACTTC

size: .
V: TRBV5-4
J: TRBJ2-3
D: TRBD2
CDR3: CASSWAGGGDTDTQYF
DNA: TGTGCCAGCAGCTGGGCCGGCGGGGGGGACACAGATACGCAGTATTTT

size: .
V: TRBV15
J: TRBJ1-6
D: .
CDR3: CATSRGGRNSPLHF
DNA: TGTGCCACCAGCAGAGGGGGCCGGAATTCACCCCTCCACTTT

size: .
V: TRBV5-1
J: TRBJ1-2
D: TRBD1
CDR3: CASSLNRGENYGYTF
DNA: TGCGCCAGCAGCCTCAACAGGGGGGAAAACTATGGCTACACCTTC

size: few
V: TRBV19
J: TRBJ2-1
D: .
CDR3: CASSSEDTIYNEQFF
DNA: TGTGCCAGTAGTAGTGAGGACACGATCTACAATGAGCAGTTCTTC

size: few
V: TRBV19
J: TRBJ1-4
D: .
CDR3: CASSIFREKLFF
DNA: TGTGCCAGTAGTATCTTCCGGGAAAAACTGTTTTTT

size: many
V: TRBV7-3
J: TRBJ1-2
D: .
CDR3: CASSPFSGYGYTF
DNA: TGTGCCAGCAGCCCCTTTTCGGGCTATGGCTACACCTTC

size: .
V: TRBV5-1
J: TRBJ2-6
D: .
CDR3: CASSLHSGSGANVLTF
DNA: TGCGCCAGCAGCTTGCACAGCGGCTCTGGGGCCAACGTCCTGACTTTC

size: few
V: TRBV5-1
J: TRBJ1-4
D: TRBD1
CDR3: CASSLWQGVGEKLFF
DNA: TGCGCCAGCAGCTTATGGCAGGGGGTAGGAGAAAAACTGTTTTTT

size: .
V: TRBV6-6
J: TRBJ1-2
D: .
CDR3: CASSPRTNAAF
DNA: TGTGCCAGCAGTCCAAGGACGAATGCGGCCTTC

size: .
V: TRBV5-4
J: TRBJ1-1
D: .
CDR3: CASSLESGMNTEAFF
DNA: TGTGCCAGCAGCTTGGAATCGGGGATGAACACTGAAGCTTTCTTT

size: .
V: TRBV18
J: TRBJ1-2
D: .
CDR3: CASSPPPPADNYGYTF
DNA: TGTGCCAGCTCACCACCCCCGCCAGCTGATAACTATGGCTACACCTTC

size: few
V: TRBV11-1
J: TRBJ1-4
D: TRBD1
CDR3: CASNTSGTGAATNEKLFF
DNA: TGTGCCAGCAATACCTCCGGGACAGGAGCTGCAACTAATGAAAAACTGTTTTTT

size: once
V: TRBV7-2
J: TRBJ1-2
D: .
CDR3: CASSLALKSTNYGYTF
DNA: TGTGCCAGCAGCTTAGCCCTTAAGTCAACTAACTATGGCTACACCTTC

size: .
V: TRBV5-4
J: TRBJ1-1
D: .
CDR3: CASSVLGGDTEAFF
DNA: TGTGCCAGCAGCGTACTTGGGGGGGACACTGAAGCTTTCTTT

size: .
V: TRBV10-3
J: TRBJ2-1
D: TRBD2
CDR3: CAISETSSGGWEEQFF
DNA: TGTGCCATCAGTGAGACGTCTAGCGGGGGGTGGGAGGAGCAGTTCTTC

size: .
V: TRBV10-3
J: TRBJ2-6
D: .
CDR3: CAIKGEGAGANVLTF
DNA: TGTGCCATCAAGGGTGAAGGGGCTGGGGCCAACGTCCTGACTTTC

size: .
V: TRBV7-9
J: TRBJ2-7
D: TRBD2
CDR3: CASSPLGGGYEQYF
DNA: TGTGCCAGCAGCCCCCTCGGGGGGGGTTACGAGCAGTACTTC

size: .
V: TRBV4-1
J: TRBJ2-4
D: .
CDR3: CASSQDPSGAQNIQYF
DNA: TGCGCCAGCAGCCAAGATCCATCAGGAGCCCAAAACATTCAGTACTTC

size: .
V: TRBV30
J: TRBJ2-7
D: TRBD2
CDR3: CAWSFGGVPKHEQYF
DNA: TGTGCCTGGAGCTTTGGGGGGGTACCCAAGCACGAGCAGTACTTC

size: .
V: TRBV6-6
J: TRBJ1-6
D: .
CDR3: CASSPGVRNSPLHF
DNA: TGTGCCAGCAGCCCAGGCGTCCGGAATTCACCCCTCCACTTT

size: .
V: TRBV7-2
J: TRBJ1-2
D: TRBD1
CDR3: CASSEQGVGLSYGYTF
DNA: TGTGCCAGCAGTGAACAGGGGGTTGGGCTAAGCTATGGCTACACCTTC

size: .
V: TRBV7-2
J: TRBJ2-7
D: TRBD1
CDR3: CASSLGDRILIYEQYF
DNA: TGTGCCAGCAGCTTAGGGGACAGGATTTTGATCTACGAGCAGTACTTC

size: .
V: TRBV4-3
J: TRBJ1-4
D: TRBD1
CDR3: CASSQVRLRTGGLKNEKLFF
DNA: TGCGCCAGCAGCCAAGTGAGGTTACGGACAGGGGGCTTAAAAAATGAAAAACTGTTTTTT

size: .
V: TRBV19
J: TRBJ2-7
D: .
CDR3: CASSMGTASSYEQYF
DNA: TGTGCCAGTAGTATGGGGACGGCTAGCTCCTACGAGCAGTACTTC

size: .
V: TRBV4-1
J: TRBJ2-3
D: TRBD1
CDR3: CASSTGQGTDTQYF
DNA: TGCGCCAGCAGCACGGGACAGGGCACAGATACGCAGTATTTT

size: .
V: TRBV15
J: TRBJ1-1
D: TRBD1
CDR3: CATSRDLSSGGWEAFF
DNA: TGTGCCACCAGCAGAGATTTGAGCTCAGGGGGCTGGGAGGCTTTCTTT

size: .
V: TRBV19
J: TRBJ1-1
D: .
CDR3: CASSIGAGKNTEAFF
DNA: TGTGCCAGTAGTATAGGGGCTGGGAAGAACACTGAAGCTTTCTTT